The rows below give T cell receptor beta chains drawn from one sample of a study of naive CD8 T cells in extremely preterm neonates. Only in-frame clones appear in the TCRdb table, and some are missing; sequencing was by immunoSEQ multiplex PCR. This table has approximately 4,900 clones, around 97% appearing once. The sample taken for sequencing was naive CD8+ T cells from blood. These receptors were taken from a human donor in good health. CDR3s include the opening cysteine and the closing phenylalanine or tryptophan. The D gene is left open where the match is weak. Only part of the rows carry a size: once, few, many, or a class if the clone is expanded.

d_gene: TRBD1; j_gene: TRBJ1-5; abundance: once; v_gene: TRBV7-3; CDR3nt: TGTGCCAGCAGCTTAACGATGTTGCGGACAGGGGTAGGGAAGGGCTATCAGCCCCAGCATTTT; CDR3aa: CASSLTMLRTGVGKGYQPQHF
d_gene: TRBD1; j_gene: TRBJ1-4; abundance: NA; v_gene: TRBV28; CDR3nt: TGTGCCAGCAGACTAGACAGGGTGGGGTGGGAAAAACTGTTTTTT; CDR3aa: CASRLDRVGWEKLFF
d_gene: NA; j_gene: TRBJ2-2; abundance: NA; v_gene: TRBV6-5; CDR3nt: TGTGCCAGTTTGGGGCAGAGAAACACCGGGGAGCTGTTTTTT; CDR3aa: CASLGQRNTGELFF
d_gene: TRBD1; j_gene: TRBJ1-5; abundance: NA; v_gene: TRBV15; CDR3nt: TGTGCCACCAGCCTTGGACAGGGGGCCGGTCAGCCCCAGCATTTT; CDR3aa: CATSLGQGAGQPQHF
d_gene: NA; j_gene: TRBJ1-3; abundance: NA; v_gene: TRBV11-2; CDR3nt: TGTGCCAGCAGCTTAGAAGGGACACGCTCTGGAAACACCATATATTTT; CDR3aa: CASSLEGTRSGNTIYF
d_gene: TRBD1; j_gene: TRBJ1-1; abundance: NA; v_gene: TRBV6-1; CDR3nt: TGTGCCAGCAGTGAATCAGGGACAGCCCCTGAAGCTTTCTTT; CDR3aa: CASSESGTAPEAFF
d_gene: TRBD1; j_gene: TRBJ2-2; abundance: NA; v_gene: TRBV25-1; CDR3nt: TGTGCCAGCAGTGACCCTGACAGGGAGATTAAGATCGGGGAGCTGTTTTTT; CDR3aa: CASSDPDREIKIGELFF
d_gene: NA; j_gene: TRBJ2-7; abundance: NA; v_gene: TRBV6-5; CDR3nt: TGTGCCAGCAGTTACGGCGGCGAGCAGTACTTC; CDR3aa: CASSYGGEQYF
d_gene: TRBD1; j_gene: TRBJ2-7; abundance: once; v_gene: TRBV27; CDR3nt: TGTGCCAGCTCCACGAGGGGGCGCGAGAGCGAGCAGTACTTC; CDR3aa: CASSTRGRESEQYF
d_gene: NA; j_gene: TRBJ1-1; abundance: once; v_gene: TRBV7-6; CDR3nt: TGTGCCAGCAGCTTAAGGGCCCTGGGACAGAACACTGAAGCTTTCTTT; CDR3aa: CASSLRALGQNTEAFF
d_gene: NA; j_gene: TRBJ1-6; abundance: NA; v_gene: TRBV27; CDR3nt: TGTGCCAGCAGCTCCGGGATTCGGGTACCCCTCCACTTT; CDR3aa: CASSSGIRVPLHF
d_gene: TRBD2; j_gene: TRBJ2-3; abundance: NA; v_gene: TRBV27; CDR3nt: TGTGCCAGCAGTTTATTCGCGGGGGACGGAGATACGCAGTATTTT; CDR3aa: CASSLFAGDGDTQYF
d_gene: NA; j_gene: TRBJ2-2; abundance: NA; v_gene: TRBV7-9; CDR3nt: TGTGCCAGCAGCAATGGGGGGGCGGCCGGGGAGCTGTTTTTT; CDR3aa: CASSNGGAAGELFF
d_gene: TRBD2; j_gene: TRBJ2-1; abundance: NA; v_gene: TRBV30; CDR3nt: TGTGCCTGGAGTGGGGGACTAGCGGGCCGTAACAATGAGCAGTTCTTC; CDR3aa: CAWSGGLAGRNNEQFF
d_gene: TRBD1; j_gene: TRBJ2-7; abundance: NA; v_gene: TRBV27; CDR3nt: TGTGCCAGCAGTCCCGACAGGGTCCGGGGGCAGTACTTC; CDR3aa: CASSPDRVRGQYF
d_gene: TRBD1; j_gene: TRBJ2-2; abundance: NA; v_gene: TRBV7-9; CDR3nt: TGTGCCAGCAGCGGACAGGGGGCGTCGACCGGGGAGCTGTTTTTT; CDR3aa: CASSGQGASTGELFF
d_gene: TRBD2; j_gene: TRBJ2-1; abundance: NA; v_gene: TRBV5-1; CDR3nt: TGCGCCAGCAGCTCGTATAGCGGGGGGGCCTCGGCTGAGCAGTTCTTC; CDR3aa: CASSSYSGGASAEQFF